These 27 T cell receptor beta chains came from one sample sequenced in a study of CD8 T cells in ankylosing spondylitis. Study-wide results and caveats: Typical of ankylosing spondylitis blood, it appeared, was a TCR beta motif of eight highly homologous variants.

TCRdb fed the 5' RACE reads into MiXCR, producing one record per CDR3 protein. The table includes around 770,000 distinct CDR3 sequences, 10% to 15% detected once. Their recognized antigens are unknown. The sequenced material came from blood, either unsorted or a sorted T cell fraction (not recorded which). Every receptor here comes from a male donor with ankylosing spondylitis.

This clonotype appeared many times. CDR3 amino acids: CAISQGGDISYEQYF. CDR3 nucleotides: TGTGCCATCAGTCAAGGGGGGGACATCTCCTACGAGCAGTACTTC. This chain connects TRBV10-3 to TRBJ2-7; TRBD2 might be the D (7 bases). Germline CDR1 is ENHRY and CDR2 is SYGVKD. The CDR3 covers 15 residues. Trimming shortened V by 5 bases and J by 0 bases, and 14 bases separated the two germline ends.

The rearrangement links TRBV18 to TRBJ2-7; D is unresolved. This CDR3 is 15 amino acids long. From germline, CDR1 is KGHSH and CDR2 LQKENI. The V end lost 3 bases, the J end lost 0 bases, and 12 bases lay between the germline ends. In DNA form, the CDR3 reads TGTGCCAGCTCACCCGCACGTACCCTCTCCTACGAGCAGTACTTC. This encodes CASSPARTLSYEQYF.

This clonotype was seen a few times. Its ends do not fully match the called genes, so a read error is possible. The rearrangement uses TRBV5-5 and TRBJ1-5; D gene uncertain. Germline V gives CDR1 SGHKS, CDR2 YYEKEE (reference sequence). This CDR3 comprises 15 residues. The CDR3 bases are TGTGCCAGCAGTTTGGTCGGAATGACTGATCAGCCCCAGCATTTT. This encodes CASSLVGMTDQPQHF.

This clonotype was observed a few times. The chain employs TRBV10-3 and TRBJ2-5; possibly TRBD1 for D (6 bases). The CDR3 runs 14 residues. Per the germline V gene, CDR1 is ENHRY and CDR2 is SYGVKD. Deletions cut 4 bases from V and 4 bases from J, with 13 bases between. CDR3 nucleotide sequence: TGTGCCATCAGTGCTGGGGGCTACGGAGAGACCCAGTACTTC. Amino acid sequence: CAISAGGYGETQYF.

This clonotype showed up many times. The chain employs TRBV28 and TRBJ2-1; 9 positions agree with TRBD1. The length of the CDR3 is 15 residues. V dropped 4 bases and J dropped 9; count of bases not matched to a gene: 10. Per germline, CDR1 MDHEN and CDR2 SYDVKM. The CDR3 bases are TGTGCCAGCAGTTCCCCGACAGGGGGAAGGACTGAGCAGTTCTTC. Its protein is CASSSPTGGRTEQFF.

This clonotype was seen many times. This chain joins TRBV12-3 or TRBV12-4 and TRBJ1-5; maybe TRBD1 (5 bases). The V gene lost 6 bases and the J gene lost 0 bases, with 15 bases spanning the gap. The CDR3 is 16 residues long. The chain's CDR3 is CASSLQAFYSNQPQHF. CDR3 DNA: TGTGCCAGCAGCCTACAGGCTTTCTATAGCAATCAGCCCCAGCATTTT.

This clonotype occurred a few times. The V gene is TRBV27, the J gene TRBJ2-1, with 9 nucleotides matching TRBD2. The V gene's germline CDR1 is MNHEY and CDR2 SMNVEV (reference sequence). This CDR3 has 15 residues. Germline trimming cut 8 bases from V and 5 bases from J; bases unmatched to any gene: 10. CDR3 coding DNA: TGTGCCAGCCTGCTGGCGGGAGGGGTCAACAATGAGCAGTTCTTC. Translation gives CASLLAGGVNNEQFF.

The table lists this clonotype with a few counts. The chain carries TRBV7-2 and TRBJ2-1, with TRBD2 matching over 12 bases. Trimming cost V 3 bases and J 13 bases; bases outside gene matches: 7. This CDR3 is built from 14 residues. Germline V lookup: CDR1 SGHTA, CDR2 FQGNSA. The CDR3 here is CASSLNLAGGSQFF. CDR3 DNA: TGTGCCAGCAGCTTGAACCTAGCGGGAGGGAGTCAGTTCTTC.

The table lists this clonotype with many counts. The CDR3 spells CAISERAANSPLHF. Written as DNA, the CDR3 is TGTGCCATCAGTGAGAGGGCTGCAAATTCACCCCTCCACTTT. The V and J genes are TRBV10-3 and TRBJ1-6; D unclear. The CDR3 totals 14 residues. Germline V gene data show CDR1 as ENHRY and CDR2 as SYGVKD. The V end was cut by 2 bases, the J end by 7 bases, with 9 bases between.

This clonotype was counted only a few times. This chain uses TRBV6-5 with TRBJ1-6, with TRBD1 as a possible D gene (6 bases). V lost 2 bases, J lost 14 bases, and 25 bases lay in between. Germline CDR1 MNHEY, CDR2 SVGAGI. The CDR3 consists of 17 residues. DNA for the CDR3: TGTGCCAGCAGTTACCTGATCCCCGGGACACCACAGGGAACCCTCCACTTT. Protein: CASSYLIPGTPQGTLHF.

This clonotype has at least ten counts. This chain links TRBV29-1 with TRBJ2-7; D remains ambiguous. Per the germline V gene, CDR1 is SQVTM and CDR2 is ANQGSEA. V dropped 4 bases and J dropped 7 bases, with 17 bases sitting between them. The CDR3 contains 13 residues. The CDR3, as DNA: TGCAGCGTTGGGCCTTCAATTTTACGAGAGCAGTACTTC. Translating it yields CSVGPSILREQYF.

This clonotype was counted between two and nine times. This CDR3 reads CATSDTGTGTDTQYF. The CDR3 DNA reads TGTGCCACCAGTGACACCGGGACAGGCACAGATACGCAGTATTTT. The V gene is TRBV24-1, the J gene TRBJ2-3, with 7 bases identical to TRBD1. CDR1 and CDR2 from the germline V gene are KGHDR and SFDVKD. This CDR3 has 15 residues. The junction had 4 bases not matched to a gene; V was cut back by 4 bases and J by 1 base.

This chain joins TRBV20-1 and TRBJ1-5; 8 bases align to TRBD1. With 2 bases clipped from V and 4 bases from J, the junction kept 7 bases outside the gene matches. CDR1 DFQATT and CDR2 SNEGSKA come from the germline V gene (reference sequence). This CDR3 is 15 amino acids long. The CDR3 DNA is TGCAGTGCTAGATACGGACAGGGACTAAATCAGCCCCAGCATTTT. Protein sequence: CSARYGQGLNQPQHF.

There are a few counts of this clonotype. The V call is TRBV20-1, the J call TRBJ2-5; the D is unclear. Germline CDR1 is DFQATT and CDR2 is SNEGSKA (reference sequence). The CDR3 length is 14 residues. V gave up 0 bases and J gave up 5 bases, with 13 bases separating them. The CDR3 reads CSAREHGRSETQYF. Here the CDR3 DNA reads TGCAGTGCTAGAGAACACGGACGGTCGGAGACCCAGTACTTC.

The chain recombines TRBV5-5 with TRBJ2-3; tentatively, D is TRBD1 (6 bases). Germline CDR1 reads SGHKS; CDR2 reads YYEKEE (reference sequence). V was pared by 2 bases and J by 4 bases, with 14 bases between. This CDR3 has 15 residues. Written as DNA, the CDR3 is TGTGCCAGCAGCTTTACGGACAGTTTCTCAGATACGCAGTATTTT. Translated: CASSFTDSFSDTQYF.

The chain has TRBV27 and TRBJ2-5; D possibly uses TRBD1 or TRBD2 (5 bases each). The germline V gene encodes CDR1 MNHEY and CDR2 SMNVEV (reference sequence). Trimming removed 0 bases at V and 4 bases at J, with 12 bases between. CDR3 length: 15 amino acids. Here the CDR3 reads CASSLSWDGAETQYF. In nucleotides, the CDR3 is TGTGCCAGCAGTTTATCCTGGGACGGGGCAGAGACCCAGTACTTC.

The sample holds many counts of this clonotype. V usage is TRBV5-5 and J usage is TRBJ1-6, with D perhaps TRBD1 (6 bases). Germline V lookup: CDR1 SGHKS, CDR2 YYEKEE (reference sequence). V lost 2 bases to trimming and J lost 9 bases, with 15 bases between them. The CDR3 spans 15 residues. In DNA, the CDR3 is TGTGCCAGCAGCTTTGCCGGACAGTTGGCTTCACCCCTCCACTTT. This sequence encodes CASSFAGQLASPLHF.

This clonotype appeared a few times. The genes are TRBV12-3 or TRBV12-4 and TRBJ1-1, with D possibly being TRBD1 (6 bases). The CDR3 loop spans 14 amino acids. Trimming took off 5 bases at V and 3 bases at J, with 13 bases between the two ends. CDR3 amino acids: CASSPTGKYTEAFF. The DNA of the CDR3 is TGTGCCAGCAGTCCCACAGGGAAGTACACTGAAGCTTTCTTT.

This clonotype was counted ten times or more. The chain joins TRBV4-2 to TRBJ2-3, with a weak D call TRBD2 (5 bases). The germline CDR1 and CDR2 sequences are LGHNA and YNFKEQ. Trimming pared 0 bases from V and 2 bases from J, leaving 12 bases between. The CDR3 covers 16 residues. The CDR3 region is CASSQERAGFTDTQYF. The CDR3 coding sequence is TGTGCCAGCAGCCAAGAACGTGCGGGCTTCACAGATACGCAGTATTTT.

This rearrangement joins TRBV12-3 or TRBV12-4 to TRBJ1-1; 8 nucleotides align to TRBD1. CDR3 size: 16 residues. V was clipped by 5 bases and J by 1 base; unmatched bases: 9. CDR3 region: CASSAKTGAPNTEAFF. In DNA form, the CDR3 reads TGTGCCAGCAGTGCCAAGACAGGGGCCCCGAACACTGAAGCTTTCTTT.

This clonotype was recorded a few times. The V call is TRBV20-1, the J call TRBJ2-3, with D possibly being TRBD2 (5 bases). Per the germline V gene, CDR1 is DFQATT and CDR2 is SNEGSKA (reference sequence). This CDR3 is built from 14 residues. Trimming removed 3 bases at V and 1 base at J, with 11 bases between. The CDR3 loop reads CSASWRVGTDTQYF. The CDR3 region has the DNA TGCAGTGCTAGTTGGCGGGTCGGCACAGATACGCAGTATTTT.

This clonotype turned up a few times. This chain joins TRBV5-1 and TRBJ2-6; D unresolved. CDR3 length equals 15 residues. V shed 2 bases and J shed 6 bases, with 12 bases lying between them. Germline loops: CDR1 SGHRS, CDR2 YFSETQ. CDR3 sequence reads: CASSLIGRLANVLTF. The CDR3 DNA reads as TGCGCCAGCAGCTTAATAGGCAGGTTGGCCAACGTCCTGACTTTC.

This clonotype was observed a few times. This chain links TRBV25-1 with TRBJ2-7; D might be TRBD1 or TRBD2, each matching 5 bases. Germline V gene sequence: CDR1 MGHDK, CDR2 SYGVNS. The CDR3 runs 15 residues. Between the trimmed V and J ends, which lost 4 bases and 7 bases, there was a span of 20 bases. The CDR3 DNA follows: TGTGCCAGCAGTGTCCGGGACCCGATGATGGGTGAGCAGTACTTC. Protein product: CASSVRDPMMGEQYF.

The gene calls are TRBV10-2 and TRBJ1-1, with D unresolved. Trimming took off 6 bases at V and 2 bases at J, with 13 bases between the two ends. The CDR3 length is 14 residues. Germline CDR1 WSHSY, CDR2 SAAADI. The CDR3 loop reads CASSLWRGNTEAFF. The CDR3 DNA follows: TGCGCCAGCAGCTTGTGGCGGGGAAACACTGAAGCTTTCTTT.

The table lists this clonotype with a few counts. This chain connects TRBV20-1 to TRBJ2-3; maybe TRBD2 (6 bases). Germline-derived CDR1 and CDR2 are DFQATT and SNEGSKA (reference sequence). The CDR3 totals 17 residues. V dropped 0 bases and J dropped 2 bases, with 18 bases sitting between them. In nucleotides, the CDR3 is TGCAGTGCTAGAGATCGGGGGTTGACTTCGAACACAGATACGCAGTATTTT. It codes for CSARDRGLTSNTDTQYF.

Written as DNA, the CDR3 is TGTGCCAGCAGCCTAGGGAATCAGAACACTGAAGCTTTCTTT. Translation: CASSLGNQNTEAFF. This chain connects TRBV6-2 or TRBV6-3 to TRBJ1-1; no reliable D call. Germline values: CDR1 MNHEY, CDR2 SVGEGT. V was clipped by 6 bases and J by 1 base, with 12 bases between them. This CDR3 comprises 14 residues.

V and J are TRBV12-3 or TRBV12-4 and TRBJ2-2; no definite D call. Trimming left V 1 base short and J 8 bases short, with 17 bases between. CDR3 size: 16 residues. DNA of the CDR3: TGTGCCAGCAGTTTAGGTCGCGGAGTCGACCATGGGGAGCTGTTTTTT. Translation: CASSLGRGVDHGELFF.